This T cell receptor (beta chain) was sequenced during a study of blood T cell repertoires in COVID-19. Study details: Whether acute or convalescent, the COVID-19 samples came from the United States, Italy and Spain. Nucleic acid was either cDNA or gDNA, and it came from T cells, B-cell-depleted T cells, or PBMCs.

Original processing notes: Researchers report that nucleated cell counts were estimated from reference gene primer amplification. The table came from immunoSEQ multiplex PCR; TCRdb's copy has only in-frame clones and leaves some out. Clone size and V and J calls were adopted from that table, with D and trimming inferred from the DNA. The table shows around 72,000 clones, with around 90% occurring only once. With V trimmed by 3 bases and J by 1 base, 2 bases remained unmatched. CDR1 is SGDLS and CDR2 is YYNGEE in the germline V gene. The CDR3 contains 15 residues. V gene TRBV9 combines with J gene TRBJ2-7, with 12 bases that match TRBD2. Sequenced input: peripheral blood. The sequence was obtained from a man aged 50 to 59 with acute or convalescent COVID-19. The CDR3 loop reads CASSASGGGSYEQYF. In DNA, the CDR3 is TGTGCCAGCAGCGCTAGCGGGGGGGGTTCCTACGAGCAGTACTTC. Full variable domain (missing parts from reference TRBV9 and TRBJ2-7): DSGVTQTPKHLITATGQRVTLRCSPRSGDLSVYWYQQSLDQGLQFLIQYYNGEERAKGNILERFSAQQFPDLHSELNLSSLELGDSALYFCASSASGGGSYEQYFGPGTRLTVT.